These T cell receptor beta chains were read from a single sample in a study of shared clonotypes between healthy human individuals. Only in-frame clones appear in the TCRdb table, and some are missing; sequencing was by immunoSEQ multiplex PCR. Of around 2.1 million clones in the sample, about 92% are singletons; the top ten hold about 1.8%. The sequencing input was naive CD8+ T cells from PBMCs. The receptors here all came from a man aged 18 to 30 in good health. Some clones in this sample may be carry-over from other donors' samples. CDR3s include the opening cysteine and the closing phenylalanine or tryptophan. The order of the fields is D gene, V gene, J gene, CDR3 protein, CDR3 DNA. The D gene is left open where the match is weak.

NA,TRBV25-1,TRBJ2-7,CATTGTSYEQYF,TGTGCCACCACCGGGACCTCCTACGAGCAGTACTTC
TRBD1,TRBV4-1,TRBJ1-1,CASSQQGGGTEAFF,TGCGCCAGCAGCCAACAGGGGGGGGGCACTGAAGCTTTCTTT
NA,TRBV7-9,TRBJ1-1,CASSPALNTEAFF,TGTGCCAGCAGCCCCGCCCTGAACACTGAAGCTTTCTTT
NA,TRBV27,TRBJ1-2,CASSLGGHDGYTF,TGTGCCAGCAGTTTAGGAGGGCATGATGGCTACACCTTC
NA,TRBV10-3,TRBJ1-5,CAISESRVDQPQHF,TGTGCCATCAGTGAGTCGAGGGTCGATCAGCCCCAGCATTTT
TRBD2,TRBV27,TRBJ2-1,CASSSHGGLEINEQFF,TGTGCCAGCAGTTCCCATGGGGGACTAGAAATCAATGAGCAGTTCTTC
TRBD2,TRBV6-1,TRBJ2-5,CASSKREEGETQYF,TGTGCCAGCTCCAAACGGGAGGAGGGGGAGACCCAGTACTTC
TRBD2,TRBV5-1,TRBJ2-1,CASSLGLAGVVYNEQFF,TGCGCCAGCAGCTTGGGGCTAGCGGGAGTGGTCTACAATGAGCAGTTCTTC
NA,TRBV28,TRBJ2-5,CAGIEETQYF,TGTGCCGGGATTGAGGAGACCCAGTACTTC
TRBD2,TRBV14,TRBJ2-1,CASSQGTSGIYNEQFF,TGTGCCAGCAGCCAAGGGACTAGCGGGATCTACAATGAGCAGTTCTTC
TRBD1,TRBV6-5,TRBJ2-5,CASSHGQGMSETQYF,TGTGCCAGCAGTCACGGACAGGGGATGTCGGAGACCCAGTACTTC
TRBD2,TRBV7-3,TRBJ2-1,CASSFKAGDPYNEQFF,TGTGCCAGCAGCTTCAAAGCGGGAGACCCCTACAATGAGCAGTTCTTC
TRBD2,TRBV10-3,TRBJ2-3,CAISGTSGRKGWTDTQYF,TGTGCCATCAGCGGGACTAGCGGGAGGAAGGGGTGGACAGATACGCAGTATTTT
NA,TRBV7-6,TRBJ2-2,CASSLLGQEGFSGELFF,TGTGCCAGCAGCTTATTAGGGCAGGAGGGCTTCTCCGGGGAGCTGTTTTTT
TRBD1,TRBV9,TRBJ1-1,CASSAGTGRNTEAFF,TGTGCCAGCAGCGCGGGGACAGGGAGGAACACTGAAGCTTTCTTT
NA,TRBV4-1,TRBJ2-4,CASSHVDREGLAKNIQYF,TGCGCCAGCAGCCACGTTGACAGGGAGGGCCTAGCCAAAAACATTCAGTACTTC
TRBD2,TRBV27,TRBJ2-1,CASSRGEREDLYNEQFF,TGTGCCAGCAGCCGAGGTGAACGGGAGGACCTATACAATGAGCAGTTCTTC
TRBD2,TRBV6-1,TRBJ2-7,CASSDVGRAYEQYF,TGTGCCAGCAGTGACGTCGGGAGGGCCTACGAGCAGTACTTC
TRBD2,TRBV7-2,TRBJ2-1,CASSLAWAGGKNEQFF,TGTGCCAGCAGCTTAGCGTGGGCGGGAGGAAAGAATGAGCAGTTCTTC
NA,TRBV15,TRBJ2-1,CATSRGPYNEQFF,TGTGCCACCAGCAGGGGCCCCTACAATGAGCAGTTCTTC
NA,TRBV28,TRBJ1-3,CASSLGGESSGNTIYF,TGTGCCAGCAGTTTGGGAGGGGAGAGCTCTGGAAACACCATATATTTT
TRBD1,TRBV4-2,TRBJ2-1,CASSQVTGGDLGDQIEQFF,TGTGCCAGCAGCCAAGTTACAGGGGGCGATTTGGGGGATCAAATTGAGCAGTTCTTC
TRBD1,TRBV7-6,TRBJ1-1,CASSPSTGGVRTEAFF,TGTGCCAGCAGCCCCTCGACAGGGGGGGTTCGCACTGAAGCTTTCTTT
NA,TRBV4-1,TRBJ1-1,CASSPLAGMNTEAFF,TGCGCCAGCAGCCCCTTGGCAGGGATGAACACTGAAGCTTTCTTT